Listed below are T cell receptor beta chains from one sample, sequenced in a study of cytomegalovirus exposure and HLA in healthy donors. Here immunoSEQ multiplex PCR was the method, and the copy in TCRdb shows in-frame clones only, minus some. The sample totals fewer than 70,000 clones. Sequenced input: PBMCs. These receptors were taken from a woman between 18 and 29 years old in good health and CMV-seronegative. Both conserved end residues are part of each CDR3. D genes are given only for firm matches.

CDR3: CASSQDMRIGLSNQPQHF
DNA: TGCGCCAGCAGCCAAGATATGAGGATTGGATTAAGCAATCAGCCCCAGCATTTT
J: TRBJ1-5
length: 18
D: .
V: TRBV4-1

CDR3: CASSSGTGGYNEQFF
DNA: TGTGCCAGCAGTTCCGGGACAGGAGGCTACAATGAGCAGTTCTTC
J: TRBJ2-1
length: 15
D: TRBD1
V: TRBV6-5

CDR3: CSVGGQISTEAFF
DNA: TGCAGCGTTGGAGGGCAGATTAGCACTGAAGCTTTCTTT
J: TRBJ1-1
length: 13
D: .
V: TRBV29-1

CDR3: CASSQGRQAWGANVLTF
DNA: TGCGCCAGCAGCCAAGGAAGACAGGCCTGGGGGGCCAACGTCCTGACTTTC
J: TRBJ2-6
length: 17
D: .
V: TRBV4-1

CDR3: CASSEGETGELFF
DNA: TGTGCCAGCAGTGAAGGGGAAACCGGGGAGCTGTTTTTT
J: TRBJ2-2
length: 13
D: .
V: TRBV6-5

CDR3: CATRQGSYEQYF
DNA: TGTGCCACCAGACAGGGCTCCTACGAGCAGTACTTC
J: TRBJ2-7
length: 12
D: TRBD1
V: TRBV6-5

CDR3: CASSYSGQGTSQYF
DNA: TGTGCCAGCAGTTACTCGGGGCAGGGTACCTCGCAGTACTTC
J: TRBJ2-7
length: 14
D: .
V: TRBV6-5

CDR3: CALGQGATDNEQFF
DNA: TGTGCCTTGGGACAGGGGGCGACCGACAATGAGCAGTTCTTC
J: TRBJ2-1
length: 14
D: TRBD1
V: TRBV30

CDR3: CASSLGRNYGYTF
DNA: TGTGCCAGCAGCTTGGGCCGTAACTATGGCTACACCTTC
J: TRBJ1-2
length: 13
D: .
V: TRBV13

CDR3: CASSGLRGEQETQYF
DNA: TGTGCCAGCAGCGGATTGAGAGGAGAACAAGAGACCCAGTACTTC
J: TRBJ2-5
length: 15
D: .
V: TRBV9

CDR3: CASSYTGGAGNQPQHF
DNA: TGTGCCAGCAGTTACACAGGGGGCGCGGGCAATCAGCCCCAGCATTTT
J: TRBJ1-5
length: 16
D: TRBD1
V: TRBV6-5

CDR3: CASRRGDRGGNQPQHF
DNA: TGTGCCAGCCGTCGGGGGGACAGGGGTGGCAATCAGCCCCAGCATTTT
J: TRBJ1-5
length: 16
D: TRBD1
V: TRBV2

CDR3: CASSYETGMNTEAFF
DNA: TGTGCCAGCAGTTACGAGACAGGGATGAACACTGAAGCTTTCTTT
J: TRBJ1-1
length: 15
D: TRBD1
V: TRBV6-6

CDR3: CASSQESSTDTQYF
DNA: TGCGCCAGCAGCCAAGAATCTAGCACAGATACGCAGTATTTT
J: TRBJ2-3
length: 14
D: .
V: TRBV4-1

CDR3: CASSSDQGLYEQYF
DNA: TGCGCCAGCAGCTCAGACCAGGGGTTATACGAGCAGTACTTC
J: TRBJ2-7
length: 14
D: .
V: TRBV5-1

CDR3: CASRARQELSYEQYF
DNA: TGTGCCAGCAGAGCGAGACAGGAGCTTTCCTACGAGCAGTACTTC
J: TRBJ2-7
length: 15
D: .
V: TRBV6-5

CDR3: CAWGRGAASEQYF
DNA: TGTGCCTGGGGGAGGGGCGCGGCCTCCGAGCAGTACTTC
J: TRBJ2-7
length: 13
D: TRBD2
V: TRBV30

CDR3: CASSLGVLPLDTQYF
DNA: TGTGCCAGCAGCTTAGGAGTCCTCCCGCTTGATACGCAGTATTTT
J: TRBJ2-3
length: 15
D: .
V: TRBV11-2

CDR3: CASSPGGTNTEAFF
DNA: TGTGCCAGCAGCCCCGGGGGGACGAACACTGAAGCTTTCTTT
J: TRBJ1-1
length: 14
D: .
V: TRBV5-4

CDR3: CASSTLGGGLTTEQYF
DNA: TGTGCCAGCAGTACCCTCGGGGGGGGCTTAACAACCGAGCAGTACTTC
J: TRBJ2-7
length: 16
D: TRBD2
V: TRBV28

CDR3: CSVEAAGGPQKQFF
DNA: TGCAGCGTTGAAGCTGCGGGAGGGCCTCAAAAGCAGTTCTTC
J: TRBJ2-1
length: 14
D: TRBD2
V: TRBV29-1

CDR3: CASSQILGTSGEQYF
DNA: TGTGCCAGCAGTCAAATTTTGGGGACTAGCGGCGAGCAGTACTTC
J: TRBJ2-7
length: 15
D: TRBD2
V: TRBV6-6

CDR3: CASSRYGTGGPDSGNTIYF
DNA: TGTGCCAGCAGCCGCTACGGGACAGGGGGGCCTGACTCTGGAAACACCATATATTTT
J: TRBJ1-3
length: 19
D: TRBD1
V: TRBV4-2

CDR3: CASSLVPGQGNTEAFF
DNA: TGTGCCAGCAGCTTGGTCCCGGGACAGGGGAACACTGAAGCTTTCTTT
J: TRBJ1-1
length: 16
D: TRBD1
V: TRBV11-3

CDR3: CATSSTGGSPYEQYF
DNA: TGTGCCACCAGCAGCACGGGAGGGAGTCCTTACGAGCAGTACTTC
J: TRBJ2-7
length: 15
D: TRBD2
V: TRBV15

CDR3: CASSRRIGNQPQHF
DNA: TGTGCCAGCAGCCGTCGAATAGGCAATCAGCCCCAGCATTTT
J: TRBJ1-5
length: 14
D: .
V: TRBV6-6

CDR3: CSVSTSGRQENQYF
DNA: TGCAGCGTTTCGACTAGCGGGAGGCAAGAGAACCAGTACTTC
J: TRBJ2-5
length: 14
D: TRBD2
V: TRBV29-1

CDR3: CASSLGGQNTEAFF
DNA: TGCGCCAGCAGCTTGGGTGGACAGAACACTGAAGCTTTCTTT
J: TRBJ1-1
length: 14
D: .
V: TRBV5-1

CDR3: CASSLGLGLGTGEQYF
DNA: TGTGCCAGCAGCTTAGGCCTGGGACTTGGAACGGGCGAGCAGTACTTC
J: TRBJ2-7
length: 16
D: .
V: TRBV13

CDR3: CASSHLTGGVGYGYTF
DNA: TGTGCCAGCAGCCATTTAACAGGGGGCGTGGGCTATGGCTACACCTTC
J: TRBJ1-2
length: 16
D: TRBD1
V: TRBV11-2

CDR3: CASSKGLFTGELFF
DNA: TGTGCCAGCAGCAAGGGCCTTTTCACCGGGGAGCTGTTTTTT
J: TRBJ2-2
length: 14
D: .
V: TRBV21-1

CDR3: CASTSTQDKQETQYF
DNA: TGTGCCAGCACTTCGACACAGGATAAACAAGAGACCCAGTACTTC
J: TRBJ2-5
length: 15
D: .
V: TRBV21-1

CDR3: CASSLTASWRGDEQYF
DNA: TGTGCCAGCAGCCTAACCGCCTCGTGGCGGGGGGACGAGCAGTACTTC
J: TRBJ2-7
length: 16
D: TRBD2
V: TRBV13